The next 10 T cell receptor beta chains were all read from a single sample in a study of blood T cell repertoires in COVID-19 (dated by TCRdb to about 2020). The library was made by the immunoSEQ multiplex PCR assay. TCRdb retrieved this table from immuneACCESS and kept in-frame rearrangements only. Not all clones are present; in checked studies, unresolved V genes account for under half, and no reason is known for the remainder. This sample gives about 350,000 clones in total; about nine tenths of them show up just once. The ten biggest clones cover just over 1% of the sample. The sample was PBMCs or T cells enriched from blood (not recorded which). The source is a woman aged 25 to 39 who had been exposed to COVID-19.

V usage is TRBV7-9 and J usage is TRBJ2-7; weak D call: TRBD1 (7 bases). The CDR3 is 17 residues long. The V end was cut by 0 bases, the J end by 0 bases, with 15 bases between. CDR1 and CDR2 from the germline V gene are SEHNR and FQNEAQ (reference sequence). CDR3 amino acids: CASSLAQGGGVSYEQYF. For the CDR3, the DNA is TGTGCCAGCAGCTTAGCGCAGGGGGGAGGTGTCTCCTACGAGCAGTACTTC.

The chain links TRBV2 to TRBJ2-7, with D unresolved. The CDR3 loop spans 12 amino acids. Germline V lookup: CDR1 SNHLY, CDR2 FYNNEI. Trimming took off 3 bases at V and 10 bases at J, with 13 bases between the two ends. CDR3 DNA: TGTGCCAGCAGTGAGAACCTTATGGCCCAGTACTTC. The encoded protein is CASSENLMAQYF. Full variable domain (remainder filled in from reference TRBV2 and TRBJ2-7): EPEVTQTPSHQVTQMGQEVILRCVPISNHLYFYWYRQILGQKVEFLVSFYNNEISEKSEIFDDQFSVERPDGSNFTLKIRSTKLEDSAMYFCASSENLMAQYFGPGTRLTVT.

This sequence joins TRBV7-3 and TRBJ2-1, with 9 positions matching TRBD2. The V gene end was trimmed by 8 bases and the J gene end by 9 bases; junction bases not matched to a gene: 14. CDR1 and CDR2 from the germline V gene are SGHTA and FQGTGA. There are 15 residues in the CDR3. CDR3 nucleotides: TGTGCCAGCGGTCCACAGGCTAGCGGGATTACTGAGCAGTTCTTC. Its protein is CASGPQASGITEQFF.

V and J are TRBV28 and TRBJ2-7, with 13 bases fitting TRBD2. With 4 bases clipped from V and 3 bases from J, the junction kept 6 bases outside the gene matches. Per the germline V gene, CDR1 is MDHEN and CDR2 is SYDVKM. There are 16 residues in the CDR3. The CDR3 is CASSSPTSGRVYEQYF. CDR3 coding DNA: TGTGCCAGCAGTTCGCCTACTAGCGGGAGGGTCTACGAGCAGTACTTC.

The chain is built from TRBV29-1 and TRBJ2-1; 8 positions match TRBD1. The germline gives CDR1 SQVTM, CDR2 ANQGSEA. The trim removed 7 bases at V and 10 bases at J, leaving 9 bases unmatched. The CDR3 loop spans 12 amino acids. CDR3 sequence (DNA): TGCAGCGCCGAGGACAGGGTTTGGGAGCAGTTCTTC. Translating it yields CSAEDRVWEQFF.

This chain joins TRBV28 and TRBJ1-2; TRBD1 agrees at 7 bases. The CDR3 length is 16 residues. Germline values: CDR1 MDHEN, CDR2 SYDVKM. Trimming cost V 3 bases and J 5 bases; bases outside gene matches: 12. CDR3 sequence reads: CASSFSHRGKGYGYTF. The DNA for the CDR3 is TGTGCCAGCAGTTTCTCTCACAGGGGAAAGGGGTATGGCTACACCTTC.

This chain connects TRBV19 to TRBJ2-7, with no clear D. The CDR3 runs 15 residues. Germline CDR1 LNHDA, CDR2 SQIVND (reference sequence). V lost 0 bases, J lost 1 base, and 10 bases lay in between. CDR3 coding DNA: TGTGCCAGTAGTATAGAAGGCGGCCGATCCTACGAGCAGTACTTC. This translates into CASSIEGGRSYEQYF.

The chain has TRBV30 and TRBJ1-1; D not certain. The V end lost 2 bases, the J end lost 7 bases, and 11 bases lay between the germline ends. Germline CDR1 is GTSNPN and CDR2 is SVGIG (reference sequence). The CDR3 covers 12 residues. Here the CDR3 DNA reads TGTGCCTGGAGTCCACATTTTTTTGAAGCTTTCTTT. Its protein product is CAWSPHFFEAFF.

This clone has ten or more counts. J is TRBJ2-3 and V is TRBV19; 9 bases align to TRBD2. Germline lookup yields CDR1 LNHDA and CDR2 SQIVND (reference sequence). There are 18 residues in the CDR3. Unmatched junction bases numbered 11, after V lost 3 bases and J lost 1 base. CDR3 sequence: CASSIDSSGRGGTDTQYF. The CDR3 nucleotides are TGTGCCAGTAGTATCGACAGTAGCGGGAGAGGCGGCACAGATACGCAGTATTTT.

The chain recombines TRBV6-6 with TRBJ2-3; 10 bases are a match to TRBD2. V was clipped by 6 bases and J by 2 bases; unmatched bases: 17. CDR1 and CDR2 from the germline V gene are MNHNY and SVGAGI (reference sequence). This CDR3 spans 19 amino acids. The CDR3 here is CASRRPSGSSIGATDTQYF. CDR3 DNA: TGTGCCAGCAGACGACCTAGCGGGAGTTCCATCGGGGCCACAGATACGCAGTATTTT.